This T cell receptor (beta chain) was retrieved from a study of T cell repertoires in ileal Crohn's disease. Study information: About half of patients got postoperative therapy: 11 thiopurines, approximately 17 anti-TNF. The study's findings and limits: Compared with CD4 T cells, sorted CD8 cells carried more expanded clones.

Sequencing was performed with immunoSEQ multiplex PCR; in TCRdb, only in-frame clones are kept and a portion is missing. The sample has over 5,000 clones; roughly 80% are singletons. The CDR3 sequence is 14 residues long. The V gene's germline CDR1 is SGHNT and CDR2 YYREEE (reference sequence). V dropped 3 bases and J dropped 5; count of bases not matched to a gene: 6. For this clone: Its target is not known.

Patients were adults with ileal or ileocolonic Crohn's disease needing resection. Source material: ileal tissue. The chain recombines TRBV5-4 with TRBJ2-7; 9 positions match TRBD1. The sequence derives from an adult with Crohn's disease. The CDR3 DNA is TGTGCCAGCAGCTCTATGGGACAGGGAAACGAGCAGTACTTC. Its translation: CASSSMGQGNEQYF.